This TCR beta chain comes out of a study of CXCR3-negative and CXCR3-positive naive CD8 T cells. This CDR3 contains 16 residues. UMI-labeled 5' RACE TRB cDNA libraries were prepared from the cells. TCRdb reanalyzed the 5' RACE reads, giving one entry per CDR3 protein sequence and no DNA. The sample totals 40,000 to 50,000 distinct CDR3 sequences. This TCR derives from a human donor in good health. Some clones in this sample may be carry-over from other donors' samples. This rearrangement joins TRBV12-3 or TRBV12-4 to TRBJ2-3; TCRdb names TRBD2, which stays unverified in the absence of DNA. The sequenced sample was naive CXCR3- CD8+ T cells from blood. Subset specified: CD45RO-CCR7+CD27+CD95- naive CD8+ T cells lacking CXCR3 (TNR3-). CDR3 in amino acids: CASSLFSGGEGDTQYF.